Below, one TCR beta chain is given with its context. No antigen is known for it. The data stem from a study of CXCR3-negative and CXCR3-positive naive CD8 T cells. General study results and limits: Between one naive subset and the other, surface CD5 was comparable, and TCR strength was inferred from TRB CDR3 properties. In CXCR3-positive naive cells, the TRB CDR3s were more hydrophobic than in CXCR3-negative naive cells. Comparably high diversity marked both naive subsets, whereas memory CD8+ cells had much lower diversity.

The authors prepared UMI-labeled TRB cDNA libraries by 5' RACE. Following a re-call of the 5' RACE reads, TCRdb has one entry per CDR3 protein and lacks DNA. This repertoire includes some 6,200 distinct CDR3 sequences. The CDR3 length is 14 residues. The chain couples TRBV12-3 or TRBV12-4 to TRBJ2-7; lacking DNA, the TRBD1 call made by TCRdb goes unchecked. The TCR comes from a human donor in good health. Some clones in this sample may be carry-over from other donors' samples. The source material was naive CXCR3+ CD8+ T cells from blood. The sample's subset: CD45RO-CCR7+CD27+CD95- naive CD8+ T cells expressing CXCR3 (TNR3+). This CDR3 reads CASSLTGSGAAQYF.